This T cell receptor beta chain was found in a study of blood T cells in healthy people across ages. Points from the study as a whole: Diversity was higher, and naive CD4+ cells more numerous, in long-lived donors than in aged donors.

Points on this clonotype: Its target is unknown.

Together with a sample-barcoded 5' primer, a J-beta primer mix was included in a second PCR lasting about 7 to 12 cycles. Via MiXCR, TCRdb re-called the 5' RACE reads, giving one row per CDR3 protein. The repertoire holds more than 800,000 distinct CDR3 sequences, with 29% as singletons. CDR3 length: 16 amino acids. Trimming cost V 0 bases and J 4 bases, with 15 bases left between them. Germline V gene lookup returns CDR1 LNHNV and CDR2 YYDKDF (reference sequence). Total RNA, at least 5 micrograms per sample, was extracted from PBMCs. The genes are TRBV15 and TRBJ1-2; D unclear. Sequencing was carried out using blood. The receptor's source is a woman of 80 years or more in good health. The CDR3 nucleotides are TGTGCCACCAGCAGAGATCAAGGCACATACGTCTATGGCTACACCTTC. Translated, it gives CATSRDQGTYVYGYTF.